Below, 30 T cell receptor beta chains from the same sample are listed, as sequenced in a study of T-cell memory formation after mild COVID-19 (dated by TCRdb to the early 2020s). Library preparation was by 5' RACE. These reads were obtained on an Illumina NovaSeq 6000. Through fastp at Q25 and MiXCR, TCRdb rebuilt clones from the public reads, retaining in-frame beta chains. Every CDR3 protein is listed once, alongside the most common genes and DNA of its rows. For this sample the table gives around 200,000 distinct CDR3 sequences, of which about 27% were detected only once. The top ten constitute approximately 10% of the sample. Sequenced: PBMCs or a T cell subset sorted from them (not recorded which). Every receptor here comes from an adult woman who had mild COVID-19 (a few samples of this study predate the infection). The sample titles of this study are shuffled in the database, so cell type and time point are left out; the donor was told from shared clones.

This clonotype was observed a handful of times. This rearrangement joins TRBV24-1 to TRBJ1-5, with 8 bases matching TRBD1. Germline CDR1 and CDR2: KGHDR and SFDVKD. V was pared by 10 bases and J by 7 bases, with 8 bases of the junction left unmatched. The CDR3 sequence is 13 residues long. The DNA for the CDR3 is TGTGCCACGAAGGGACAGGCTGGGCAGCCCCAGCATTTT. This gives the protein CATKGQAGQPQHF.

The chain employs TRBV6-6 and TRBJ2-1, with D maybe TRBD2 (5 bases). Trimming left V 3 bases short and J 9 bases short, with 12 bases between. From germline, CDR1 is MNHNY and CDR2 SVGAGI (reference sequence). This CDR3 contains 13 residues. The CDR3 is CASSYQLGGEQFF. The CDR3 DNA is TGTGCCAGCAGTTATCAACTAGGAGGTGAGCAGTTCTTC.

The rearrangement joins TRBV9 to TRBJ2-1; TRBD1 might be the D (7 bases). Germline-derived CDR1 and CDR2 are SGDLS and YYNGEE. The V and J ends lost 4 bases and 9 bases respectively, with 20 bases between them. CDR3 length: 15 amino acids. The CDR3: CASSYDRVEGGEQFF. The CDR3 DNA reads as TGTGCCAGCAGCTATGACAGGGTCGAGGGGGGTGAGCAGTTCTTC.

The chain has TRBV20-1 and TRBJ1-5, with TRBD1 as a possible D gene (6 bases). The V gene lost 6 bases and the J gene lost 4 bases, with 19 bases spanning the gap. Germline loops: CDR1 DFQATT, CDR2 SNEGSKA (reference sequence). This CDR3 comprises 15 residues. CDR3 DNA: TGCAGTGCCTACCCCTCCCCGAGGGGGAATCAGCCCCAGCATTTT. Encoded protein: CSAYPSPRGNQPQHF.

This clonotype appeared a few times. This chain joins TRBV19 and TRBJ2-1, with D maybe TRBD2 (7 bases). The CDR3 length is 16 residues. The germline V gene encodes CDR1 LNHDA and CDR2 SQIVND (reference sequence). Trimming removed 3 bases from V and 3 bases from J, with 15 bases in between. The CDR3 coding sequence is TGTGCCAGTAGTATGGGGGGGCAGAAACTCTACAATGAGCAGTTCTTC. This translates into CASSMGGQKLYNEQFF.

The chain uses TRBV7-2 and TRBJ2-3; possible D gene TRBD2, 7 bases. The CDR3 is 14 residues long. The germline V gene has CDR1 SGHTA and CDR2 FQGNSA. The V end lost 6 bases, the J end lost 5 bases, and 15 bases lay between the germline ends. The chain's CDR3 is CASSPGEGEDTQYF. In DNA, the CDR3 is TGTGCCAGCAGTCCGGGGGAGGGGGAAGATACGCAGTATTTT.

This clonotype was found a few times. This chain links TRBV7-3 with TRBJ2-3, with 8 bases aligning to TRBD2. Germline CDR1 and CDR2: SGHTA and FQGTGA. With 6 bases clipped from V and 0 bases from J, the junction kept 5 bases outside the gene matches. The CDR3 has 15 amino acids. The CDR3 DNA reads as TGTGCCAGCAGTTCGGCTAGCGGGAGCACAGATACGCAGTATTTT. This translates into CASSSASGSTDTQYF. Combining the CDR3 with reference TRBV7-3 and TRBJ2-3 gives the whole variable domain GAGVSQTPSNKVTEKGKYVELRCDPISGHTALYWYRQSLGQGPEFLIYFQGTGAADDSGLPNDRFFAVRPEGSVSTLKIQRTERGDSAVYLCASSSASGSTDTQYFGPGTRLTVL.

J is TRBJ2-7 and V is TRBV5-1; tentatively, D is TRBD2 (6 bases). Trimming stripped 0 bases from V and 4 bases from J, with 14 bases between. The CDR3 covers 15 residues. Germline V CDR1 and CDR2: SGHRS, YFSETQ. CDR3: CASSLDLAVGYEQYF. CDR3 coding DNA: TGCGCCAGCAGCTTGGATTTAGCGGTGGGATACGAGCAGTACTTC.

This clonotype was found a few times. The V call is TRBV7-9, the J call TRBJ2-7; 10 bases map to TRBD2. Trimming removed 5 bases from V and 2 bases from J; junction bases left unmatched: 6. The CDR3 covers 15 residues. Per germline, CDR1 SEHNR and CDR2 FQNEAQ (reference sequence). CDR3 sequence reads: CASSTVLAGAYEQYF. In nucleotides, the CDR3 is TGTGCCAGCAGCACGGTGCTAGCGGGAGCCTACGAGCAGTACTTC.

This chain joins TRBV7-9 and TRBJ1-3; unclear D gene. The germline CDR1 and CDR2 sequences are SEHNR and FQNEAQ (reference sequence). The ends were cut back, 5 bases at V and 2 bases at J, with 16 bases in the middle. This CDR3 comprises 16 residues. This CDR3 is CASSQAPKGTGNTIYF. Written as DNA, the CDR3 is TGTGCCAGCAGCCAAGCCCCCAAGGGAACTGGAAACACCATATATTTT.

V and J are TRBV3-1 and TRBJ2-5; 7 bases map to TRBD2. There are 20 residues in the CDR3. Trimming cost V 4 bases and J 1 base; bases outside gene matches: 21. Germline-derived CDR1 and CDR2 are LGHDT and YNNKEL (reference sequence). The CDR3 DNA sequence: TGTGCCAGCAGCCCGAAGATCCCTGGTAGCGCGGGAGCCCTCCAAGAGACCCAGTACTTC. Amino acids: CASSPKIPGSAGALQETQYF.

This clonotype was recorded only once. The chain recombines TRBV6-6 with TRBJ2-3; D possibly corresponds to TRBD1 (5 bases). There are 16 residues in the CDR3. The V gene's germline CDR1 is MNHNY and CDR2 SVGAGI (reference sequence). V lost 8 bases to trimming and J lost 6 bases, with 24 bases between them. The CDR3 here is CASHPRQQSMGDTQYF. The CDR3 nucleotides are TGTGCCAGCCACCCTCGACAGCAATCCATGGGGGATACGCAGTATTTT.

This clonotype was seen a handful of times. This chain links TRBV12-3 or TRBV12-4 with TRBJ2-1; TRBD2 matches 11 bases. CDR3 size: 19 residues. After removal of 4 bases from V and 4 bases from J, the junction contained 15 bases not matched to a gene. The DNA for the CDR3 is TGTGCCAGCAGTTCTTTTCTAGCGGGAGGACGGGGAATATACAATGAGCAGTTCTTC. Its protein product is CASSSFLAGGRGIYNEQFF.

The table lists this clonotype with a few counts. The chain employs TRBV7-2 and TRBJ2-3; D not certain. Germline V CDR1 and CDR2: SGHTA, FQGNSA. This CDR3 spans 14 amino acids. Trimming removed 0 bases at V and 3 bases at J, with 7 bases between. Written as DNA, the CDR3 is TGTGCCAGCAGCTTAGCGCTCAGGACAGATACGCAGTATTTT. Translated: CASSLALRTDTQYF.

The chain is built from TRBV7-3 and TRBJ2-1; TRBD1 is a possible D gene (6 bases). Trimming cost V 1 base and J 0 bases, with 7 bases left between them. Germline lookup yields CDR1 SGHTA and CDR2 FQGTGA. This CDR3 has 15 residues. The CDR3 DNA sequence: TGTGCCAGCAGCTTAAGGGACACCTCCTACAATGAGCAGTTCTTC. Protein: CASSLRDTSYNEQFF.

This clonotype was seen only once. This sequence joins TRBV4-1 and TRBJ1-5; unclear D gene. The CDR3 has 16 amino acids. Germline V gene sequence: CDR1 MGHRA, CDR2 YSYEKL. The ends were cut back, 4 bases at V and 6 bases at J, with 19 bases in the middle. In DNA form, the CDR3 reads TGCGCCAGCAGCCCCTCCTGGGGAAACCAACTTCAGCCCCAGCATTTT. As protein: CASSPSWGNQLQPQHF.

This clonotype came up a few times. This chain joins TRBV5-4 and TRBJ1-4; D perhaps matches TRBD1 (5 bases). This CDR3 is 14 amino acids long. Germline-derived CDR1 and CDR2 are SGHNT and YYREEE (reference sequence). V was pared by 3 bases and J by 4 bases, with 10 bases between. The CDR3 bases are TGTGCCAGCAGCTCTGGGACGGGTAATGAAAAACTGTTTTTT. Translated, it gives CASSSGTGNEKLFF.

CDR3 nucleotide sequence: TGTGCCAGCTCAACCAGGGAGCTCAATGAGCAGTTCTTC. Encoded protein: CASSTRELNEQFF. V gene TRBV18 combines with J gene TRBJ2-1, with D perhaps matching TRBD1 or TRBD2 (5 bases each). The germline V gene has CDR1 KGHSH and CDR2 LQKENI. V was shortened by 5 bases and J by 6 bases, with 11 bases between the two germline ends. The CDR3 extends over 13 amino acids.

The table lists this clonotype with a few counts. V is TRBV6-2 or TRBV6-3 and J is TRBJ2-7; the D gene is possibly TRBD2 (5 bases). The CDR3 runs 17 residues. V was shortened by 2 bases and J by 0 bases, with 17 bases between the two germline ends. Looked up from germline, CDR1 is MNHEY and CDR2 is SVGEGT. CDR3 protein: CASSYPLGQRNSYEQYF. In DNA, the CDR3 is TGTGCCAGCAGTTACCCTTTAGGGCAGCGGAACTCCTACGAGCAGTACTTC.

J is TRBJ2-3 and V is TRBV20-1; 8 bases fit TRBD2. The CDR3 runs 16 residues. CDR1 and CDR2 from the germline V gene are DFQATT and SNEGSKA (reference sequence). The V and J ends lost 0 bases and 2 bases, in that order; junction bases with no gene match: 7. This CDR3 reads CSARDSRGGFTDTQYF. CDR3 coding DNA: TGCAGTGCTAGAGATTCCCGGGGGGGATTCACAGATACGCAGTATTTT.

The chain combines TRBV20-1 with TRBJ2-1, with 7 nucleotides matching TRBD2. Losses at the gene ends were 0 bases for V and 8 bases for J; bases not matched to a gene: 16. This CDR3 spans 17 amino acids. Per the germline V gene, CDR1 is DFQATT and CDR2 is SNEGSKA (reference sequence). The CDR3: CSARDQTGGTKIYEQFF. The CDR3 nucleotides are TGCAGTGCTAGAGATCAAACAGGTGGGACTAAAATCTATGAGCAGTTCTTC.

There are a few counts of this clonotype. The chain recombines TRBV4-3 with TRBJ2-5, with 8 bases lining up with TRBD2. Germline trimming cut 0 bases from V and 5 bases from J; bases unmatched to any gene: 2. The length of the CDR3 is 14 residues. Germline-derived CDR1 and CDR2 are LGHNA and YSLEER. Written as DNA, the CDR3 is TGCGCCAGCAGCCAAGATGGCGGGGGGGAGACCCAGTACTTC. It is translated as CASSQDGGGETQYF.

A few counts support this clonotype. The chain carries TRBV12-3 or TRBV12-4 and TRBJ2-1, with 10 bases aligning to TRBD2. V lost 3 bases to trimming and J lost 5 bases; unmatched junction nucleotides: 7. CDR3 length: 16 residues. CDR3 DNA: TGTGCCAGCAGTTTCTCCCCAGCGGGGGGGAACAATGAGCAGTTCTTC. This sequence encodes CASSFSPAGGNNEQFF.

This clonotype has only a few counts. The V call is TRBV3-1, the J call TRBJ2-7, with D unresolved. There are 14 residues in the CDR3. In germline, CDR1 is LGHDT, CDR2 YNNKEL (reference sequence). V was clipped by 0 bases and J by 5 bases, with 11 bases between them. CDR3 in DNA: TGTGCCAGCAGCCAAGATATGGGCTTGAACGAGCAGTACTTC. It is translated as CASSQDMGLNEQYF.

The table lists this clonotype with a few counts. The chain carries TRBV30 and TRBJ2-4; D is uncertain. The V gene lost 2 bases and the J gene lost 6 bases, with 8 bases spanning the gap. Germline V gene sequence: CDR1 GTSNPN, CDR2 SVGIG (reference sequence). CDR3 size: 12 residues. CDR3 sequence reads: CAWSSEINIQYF. CDR3 sequence (DNA): TGTGCCTGGAGTTCGGAGATAAACATTCAGTACTTC.

The chain carries TRBV5-1 and TRBJ2-5; tentatively, D is TRBD1 (5 bases). This CDR3 is 15 amino acids long. Germline CDR1 and CDR2: SGHRS and YFSETQ. V was clipped by 4 bases and J by 2 bases, with 15 bases between them. CDR3 sequence (DNA): TGCGCCAGCAGCCGTTCTCAGGGTGCTCAAGAGACCCAGTACTTC. Its translation: CASSRSQGAQETQYF.

The genes are TRBV10-2 and TRBJ2-7; 9 nucleotides match TRBD1. Germline V gene lookup returns CDR1 WSHSY and CDR2 SAAADI. The CDR3 runs to 14 residues. The ends lost 10 bases at V and 0 bases at J; junction bases unmatched: 7. The DNA of the CDR3 is TGCGCCACCACAAGGGACAGGGACTCCTACGAGCAGTACTTC. This translates into CATTRDRDSYEQYF.

The table lists this clonotype with a few counts. CDR3 in amino acids: CASSQDGLRGDTDTQYF. The CDR3 DNA is TGCGCCAGCAGCCAAGATGGGTTGAGGGGGGACACAGATACGCAGTATTTT. The chain is built from TRBV4-1 and TRBJ2-3, with D possibly called TRBD1 or TRBD2 (6 bases each). Germline loops: CDR1 MGHRA, CDR2 YSYEKL. The CDR3 runs 17 residues. V lost 0 bases to trimming and J lost 2 bases, with 15 bases between them.

This clonotype was seen a few times. This rearrangement joins TRBV6-2 or TRBV6-3 to TRBJ2-7; D is ambiguous. Germline V gene lookup returns CDR1 MNHEY and CDR2 SVGEGT. V shed 7 bases and J shed 3 bases, with 19 bases lying between them. The CDR3 spans 15 residues. The CDR3 reads CASTPSSTRFYEQYF. DNA of the CDR3: TGTGCCAGCACCCCTTCCTCGACAAGATTCTACGAGCAGTACTTC.

The chain employs TRBV25-1 and TRBJ1-2, with unresolved D. V lost 5 bases, J lost 4 bases, and 14 bases lay in between. The germline CDR1 and CDR2 sequences are MGHDK and SYGVNS. The CDR3 runs 14 residues. The CDR3 sequence: CASSLMTTAYGYTF. In DNA form, the CDR3 reads TGTGCCAGCAGTCTGATGACGACGGCCTATGGCTACACCTTC.